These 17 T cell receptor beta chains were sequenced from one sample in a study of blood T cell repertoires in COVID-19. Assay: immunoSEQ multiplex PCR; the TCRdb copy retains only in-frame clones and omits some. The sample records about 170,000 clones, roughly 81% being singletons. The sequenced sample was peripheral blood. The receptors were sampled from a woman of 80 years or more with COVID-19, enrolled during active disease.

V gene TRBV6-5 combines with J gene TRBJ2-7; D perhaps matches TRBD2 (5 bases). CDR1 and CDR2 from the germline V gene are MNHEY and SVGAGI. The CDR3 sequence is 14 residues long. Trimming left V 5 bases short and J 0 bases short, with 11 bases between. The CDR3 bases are TGTGCCAGCAGTCCTAGACGGGACTCCTACGAGCAGTACTTC. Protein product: CASSPRRDSYEQYF.

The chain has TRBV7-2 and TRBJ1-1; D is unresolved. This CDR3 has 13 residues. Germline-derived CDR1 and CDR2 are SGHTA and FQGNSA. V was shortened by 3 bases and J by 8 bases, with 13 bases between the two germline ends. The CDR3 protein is CASSLGPRKEAFF. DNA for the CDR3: TGTGCCAGCAGCTTGGGCCCCCGCAAAGAAGCTTTCTTT.

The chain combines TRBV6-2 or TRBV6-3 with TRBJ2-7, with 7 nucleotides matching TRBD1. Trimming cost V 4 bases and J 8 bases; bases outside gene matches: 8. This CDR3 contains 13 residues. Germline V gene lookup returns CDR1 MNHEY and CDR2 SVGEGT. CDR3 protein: CASSFDRELQQYF. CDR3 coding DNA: TGTGCCAGCAGTTTTGACAGGGAGCTGCAGCAGTACTTC.

The CDR3 DNA follows: TGTGCCAGCAGTTACGCAGGGGCGGACACTGAAGCTTTCTTT. This gives the protein CASSYAGADTEAFF. The rearrangement uses TRBV6-2 or TRBV6-3 and TRBJ1-1, with a weak D call TRBD1 (6 bases). CDR1 is MNHEY, CDR2 SVGEGT, per germline. The CDR3 has 14 amino acids. V was shortened by 2 bases and J by 3 bases, with 10 bases between the two germline ends.

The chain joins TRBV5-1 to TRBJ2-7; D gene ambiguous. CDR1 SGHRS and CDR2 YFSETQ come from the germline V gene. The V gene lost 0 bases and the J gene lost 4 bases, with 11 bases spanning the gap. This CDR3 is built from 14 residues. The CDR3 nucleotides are TGCGCCAGCAGCTTGGGTGAGACCGGGTACGAGCAGTACTTC. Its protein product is CASSLGETGYEQYF.

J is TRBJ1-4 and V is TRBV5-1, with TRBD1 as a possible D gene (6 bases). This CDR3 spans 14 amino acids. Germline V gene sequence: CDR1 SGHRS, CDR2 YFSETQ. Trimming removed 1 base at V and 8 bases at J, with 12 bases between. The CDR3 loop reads CASSLTGWEEKLFF. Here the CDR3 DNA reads TGCGCCAGCAGCTTGACAGGGTGGGAAGAAAAACTGTTTTTT.

The CDR3: CASSLGRQQEETQYF. CDR3 coding DNA: TGTGCCAGCAGCTTAGGTCGGCAGCAGGAAGAGACCCAGTACTTC. This chain uses TRBV7-9 with TRBJ2-5, with D unclear. The CDR3 extends over 15 amino acids. The germline CDR1 and CDR2 sequences are SEHNR and FQNEAQ (reference sequence). The V end was cut by 1 base, the J end by 3 bases, with 12 bases between.

The CDR3 DNA is TGTGCCAGCAGCCTGGCCGGTGGCTCTGGGGCCAACGTCCTGACTTTC. Amino acid sequence: CASSLAGGSGANVLTF. This chain connects TRBV5-4 to TRBJ2-6; D unresolved. With 4 bases removed from V and 0 bases from J, the gap between germline ends came to 11 bases. CDR3 size: 16 residues. The V gene's germline CDR1 is SGHNT and CDR2 YYREEE (reference sequence).

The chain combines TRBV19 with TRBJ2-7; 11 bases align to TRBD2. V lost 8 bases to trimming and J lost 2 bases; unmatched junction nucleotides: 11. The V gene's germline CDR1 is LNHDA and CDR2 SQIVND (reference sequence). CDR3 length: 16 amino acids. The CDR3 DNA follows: TGTGCCAGTTCCAGGACAGTAGCGGGAGGGACCTACGAGCAGTACTTC. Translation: CASSRTVAGGTYEQYF. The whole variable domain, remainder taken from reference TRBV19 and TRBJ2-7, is DGGITQSPKYLFRKEGQNVTLSCEQNLNHDAMYWYRQDPGQGLRLIYYSQIVNDFQKGDIAEGYSVSREKKESFPLTVTSAQKNPTAFYLCASSRTVAGGTYEQYFGPGTRLTVT.

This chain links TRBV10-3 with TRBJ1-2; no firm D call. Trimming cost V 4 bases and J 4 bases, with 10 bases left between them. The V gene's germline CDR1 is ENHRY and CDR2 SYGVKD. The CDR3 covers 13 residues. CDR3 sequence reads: CAISVEGSYGYTF. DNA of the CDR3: TGTGCCATCAGTGTTGAGGGCTCCTATGGCTACACCTTC.

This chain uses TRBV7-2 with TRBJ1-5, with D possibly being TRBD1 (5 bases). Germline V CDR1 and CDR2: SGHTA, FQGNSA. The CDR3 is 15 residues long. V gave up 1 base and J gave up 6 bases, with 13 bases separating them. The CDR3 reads CASSLVGTEVQPQHF. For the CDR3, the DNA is TGTGCCAGCAGCTTAGTAGGGACTGAGGTTCAGCCCCAGCATTTT.

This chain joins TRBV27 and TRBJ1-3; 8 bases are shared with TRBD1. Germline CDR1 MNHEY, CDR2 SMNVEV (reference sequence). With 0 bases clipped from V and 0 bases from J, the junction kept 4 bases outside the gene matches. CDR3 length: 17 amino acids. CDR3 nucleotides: TGTGCCAGCAGTTTATCAGGACAGGGACTCTCTGGAAACACCATATATTTT. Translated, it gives CASSLSGQGLSGNTIYF.

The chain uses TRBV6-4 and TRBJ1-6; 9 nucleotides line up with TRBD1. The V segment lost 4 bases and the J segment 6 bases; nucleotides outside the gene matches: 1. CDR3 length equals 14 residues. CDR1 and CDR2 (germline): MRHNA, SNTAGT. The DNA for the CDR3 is TGTGCCAGCAGTGTACAGGGGGCTAATTCACCCCTCCACTTT. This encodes CASSVQGANSPLHF.

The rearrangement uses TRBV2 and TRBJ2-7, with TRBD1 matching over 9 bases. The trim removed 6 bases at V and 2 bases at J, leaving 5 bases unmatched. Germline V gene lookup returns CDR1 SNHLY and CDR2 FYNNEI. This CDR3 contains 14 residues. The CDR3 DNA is TGTGCCAGCAGGTCACAGGGGGCGACCTACGAGCAGTACTTC. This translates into CASRSQGATYEQYF.

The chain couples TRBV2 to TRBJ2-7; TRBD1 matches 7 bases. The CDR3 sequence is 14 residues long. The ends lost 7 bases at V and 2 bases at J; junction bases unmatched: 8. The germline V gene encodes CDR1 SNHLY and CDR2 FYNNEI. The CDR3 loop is CASTRTGPPYEQYF. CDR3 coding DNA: TGTGCCAGCACTCGGACAGGTCCTCCCTACGAGCAGTACTTC.

The CDR3 DNA reads TGCGCCAGCAGCTTGGTGGCTTTGGGACAGGGGACTGGAAACACCATATATTTT. The encoded protein is CASSLVALGQGTGNTIYF. The chain employs TRBV5-1 and TRBJ1-3; 10 nucleotides match TRBD1. The CDR3 sequence is 18 residues long. The J segment lost 2 bases and the V segment lost 0 bases, leaving 8 bases of the junction unmatched. The germline V gene has CDR1 SGHRS and CDR2 YFSETQ.

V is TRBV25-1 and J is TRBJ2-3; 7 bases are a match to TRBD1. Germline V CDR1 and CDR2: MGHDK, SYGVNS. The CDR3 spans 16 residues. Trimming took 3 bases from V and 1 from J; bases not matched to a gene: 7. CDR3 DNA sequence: TGTGCCAGCAGTGACCACAGGGGATTCGGCACAGATACGCAGTATTTT. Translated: CASSDHRGFGTDTQYF.